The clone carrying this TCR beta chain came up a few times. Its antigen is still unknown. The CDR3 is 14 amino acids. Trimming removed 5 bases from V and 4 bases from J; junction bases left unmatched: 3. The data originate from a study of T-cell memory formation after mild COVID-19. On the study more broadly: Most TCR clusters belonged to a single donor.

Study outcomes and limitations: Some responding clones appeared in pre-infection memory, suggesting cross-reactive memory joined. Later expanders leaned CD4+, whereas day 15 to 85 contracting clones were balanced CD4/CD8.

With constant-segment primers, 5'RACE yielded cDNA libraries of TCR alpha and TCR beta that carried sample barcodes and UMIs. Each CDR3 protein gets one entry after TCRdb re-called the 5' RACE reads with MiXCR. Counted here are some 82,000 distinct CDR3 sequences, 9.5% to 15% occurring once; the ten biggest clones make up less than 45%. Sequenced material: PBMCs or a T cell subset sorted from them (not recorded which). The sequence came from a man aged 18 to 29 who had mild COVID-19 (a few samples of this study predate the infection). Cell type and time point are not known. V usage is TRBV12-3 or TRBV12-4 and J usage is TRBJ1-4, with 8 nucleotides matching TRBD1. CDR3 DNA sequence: TGTGCCAGCAGTCCAGGGGGCCATAATGAAAAACTGTTTTTT. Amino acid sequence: CASSPGGHNEKLFF.